The 8 T cell receptor beta chains reported below all come from one sample, sequenced in a study of shared T cell receptors in the human thymus. Some clones are missing from TCRdb's copy, which holds only in-frame ones; the method was immunoSEQ multiplex PCR. The sample records just under 550,000 clones, 75% to 80% being singletons. These same data were also listed under a study on human thymus T cells.

Sequenced sample: thymocytes. These receptors were taken from a boy in the first two years of life with a congenital heart defect.

In this sample, this clone turned up once. The chain links TRBV6-4 to TRBJ2-1; 7 bases align to TRBD2. Germline V gives CDR1 MRHNA, CDR2 SNTAGT. The V segment lost 3 bases and the J segment 8 bases; nucleotides outside the gene matches: 10. The length of the CDR3 is 15 residues. The CDR3 coding sequence is TGTGCCAGCAGTGAAGGAGGGAGGGCCTCGGATGAGCAGTTCTTC. Encoded protein: CASSEGGRASDEQFF.

The chain employs TRBV29-1 and TRBJ2-1; D perhaps matches TRBD2 (6 bases). With 4 bases removed from V and 9 bases from J, the gap between germline ends came to 13 bases. Germline V gives CDR1 SQVTM, CDR2 ANQGSEA. The CDR3 extends over 12 amino acids. This CDR3 is CSVGRGTVEQFF. The CDR3, as DNA: TGCAGCGTTGGGCGGGGAACGGTTGAGCAGTTCTTC.

This clone occurred a few times. The chain recombines TRBV25-1 with TRBJ2-7; 8 bases fit TRBD1. The germline V gene has CDR1 MGHDK and CDR2 SYGVNS. The V gene end was trimmed by 2 bases and the J gene end by 7 bases; junction bases not matched to a gene: 10. This CDR3 spans 15 amino acids. The CDR3 DNA reads as TGTGCCAGCAGTGAACAGGGGGCAGGGGGTAAAGAGCAGTACTTC. This gives the protein CASSEQGAGGKEQYF.

A word on this clone: Relative to the germline gene, one junction end is altered; a read error may explain this. The rearrangement uses TRBV14 and TRBJ1-2, with TRBD1 as a possible D gene (5 bases). The CDR3 sequence is 12 residues long. CDR1 SGHDN and CDR2 FVKESK come from the germline V gene. CDR3 DNA sequence: TGTGCCAGCAGCCAAGACGGCAGGGCCCTGGAATTC. It specifies CASSQDGRALEF. The whole variable domain, remainder taken from reference TRBV14 and TRBJ1-2, is EAGVTQFPSHSVIEKGQTVTLRCDPISGHDNLYWYRRVMGKEIKFLLHFVKESKQDESGMPNNRFLAERTGGTYSTLKVQPAELEDSGVYFCASSQDGRALEFGSGTRLTVV.

The chain couples TRBV29-1 to TRBJ2-1; D is perhaps TRBD2 (6 bases). CDR3 size: 13 residues. Germline V lookup: CDR1 SQVTM, CDR2 ANQGSEA. The CDR3: CSPGVRGYNEQFF. The DNA for the CDR3 is TGCAGTCCGGGCGTCCGGGGGTACAATGAGCAGTTCTTC.

CDR3 residues: CASSPDWPGRWDTQYF. In DNA form, the CDR3 reads TGTGCCAGCAGTCCTGACTGGCCGGGAAGGTGGGATACGCAGTATTTT. The chain uses TRBV27 and TRBJ2-3, with D possibly matching TRBD2 (5 bases). Trimming cost V 5 bases and J 6 bases, with 21 bases left between them. Germline assignment: CDR1 MNHEY and CDR2 SMNVEV (reference sequence). The CDR3 is 16 residues long.

The chain couples TRBV6-4 to TRBJ2-6, with D unclear. Trimming took 0 bases from V and 0 from J, leaving 9 bases between them. Germline CDR1 is MRHNA and CDR2 is SNTAGT. The CDR3 totals 17 residues. CDR3 residues: CASSDSNRFSGANVLTF. The CDR3 region has the DNA TGTGCCAGCAGTGACTCGAATCGGTTCTCTGGGGCCAACGTCCTGACTTTC.

V gene TRBV4-2 combines with J gene TRBJ1-5, with TRBD1 matching over 11 bases. CDR1 and CDR2 (germline): LGHNA, YNFKEQ. J was trimmed by 0 bases and V by 0 bases; bases with no gene match: 13. The CDR3 consists of 21 residues. In DNA form, the CDR3 reads TGTGCCAGCAGCCAAGATCATGCACCGGGACAGGGGGTATATAGCAATCAGCCCCAGCATTTT. Its translation: CASSQDHAPGQGVYSNQPQHF.